The clone carrying this TCR beta chain was picked up one time. The target antigen is unknown. In germline, CDR1 is SGHRS, CDR2 YFSETQ. With 2 bases clipped from V and 3 bases from J, the junction kept 3 bases outside the gene matches. CDR3 length: 15 amino acids. The data originate from a study of cytomegalovirus exposure and HLA in healthy donors. Notes on the study in general: Generally TCR sequences proved uncommon, though certain public TCRs appeared in numerous donors.

The PCR ran on 60 Vbeta and 13 Jbeta primers. Data came from immunoSEQ multiplex PCR; TCRdb stores just in-frame clones and leaves some out. The data contain about 150,000 clones, 70% to 80% of them singletons. This receptor was obtained from a man aged 40-55 years in good health and CMV-seronegative. Sequenced: PBMCs. V is TRBV5-1 and J is TRBJ2-3; 10 nucleotides match TRBD2. CDR3 bases: TGCGCCAGCAGCTTTCGAGCGGGAGGGACAGATACGCAGTATTTT. Amino acid sequence: CASSFRAGGTDTQYF. Full variable domain (rest looked up from reference TRBV5-1 and TRBJ2-3): KAGVTQTPRYLIKTRGQQVTLSCSPISGHRSVSWYQQTPGQGLQFLFEYFSETQRNKGNFPGRFSGRQFSNSRSEMNVSTLELGDSALYLCASSFRAGGTDTQYFGPGTRLTVL.